These T cell receptor beta chains were read from a single sample in a study of CD8 T cells in Susac syndrome. TCRdb redid the calling of the immunoSEQ multiplex PCR reads with MiXCR, one entry per CDR3 protein. Of about 280,000 distinct CDR3 sequences listed, around 83% are singletons. Material for sequencing was CD8+ T cells from PBMCs. These receptors were taken from a human donor with multiple sclerosis. Each CDR3 is given with its conserved first and last residue. The D gene is left open where the match is weak. Size tells how often a clone was seen (once, few, many) or the class of an expanded clone, and some rows leave it out.

.	.	TRBV4-2	TRBJ2-1	TGTGCCAGCAGCCAAGGTACCATCCTAGCGTCCAACAATGAGCAGTTCTTC	CASSQGTILASNNEQFF
.	.	TRBV6-5	TRBJ1-5	TGTGCCAGCAGTTACGGAGGTAGCAATCAGCCCCAGCATTTT	CASSYGGSNQPQHF
TRBD2	.	TRBV9	TRBJ2-7	TGTGCCAGCAGCGTAGTGAGCGGGGACCCCAGCGAGCAGTACTTC	CASSVVSGDPSEQYF
TRBD2	.	TRBV13	TRBJ2-1	TGTGCCAGCAGCTTTGGGACTAGCCCGGGCAATGAGCAGTTCTTC	CASSFGTSPGNEQFF
TRBD1	.	TRBV20-1	TRBJ1-6	TGCAGTGCTAGAAGGGGGCCCGGGACCGACAATTCACCCCTCCACTTT	CSARRGPGTDNSPLHF
TRBD2	.	TRBV14	TRBJ2-1	TGTGCCAGCAGCCAAGTACTAGCGGGCAATGAGCAGTTCTTC	CASSQVLAGNEQFF
.	.	TRBV5-6	TRBJ2-7	TGTGCCAGCAGCTTGGTTCGGCACGAGCAGTACTTC	CASSLVRHEQYF
TRBD1	.	TRBV12-5	TRBJ2-1	TGTGCTAGCGCTGGACAGGTGCCCAATGAGCAGTTCTTC	CASAGQVPNEQFF
TRBD1	.	TRBV11-2	TRBJ2-3	TGTGCCAGCAGCTTAGGGACAGGGGCCCACACAGATACGCAGTATTTT	CASSLGTGAHTDTQYF
.	.	TRBV29-1	TRBJ2-7	TGCAGCGCCGGGACCCGGGAGAGGGCCTACGGGCAGTACTTC	CSAGTRERAYGQYF
TRBD1	.	TRBV27	TRBJ1-2	TGTGCCAGCAGTTTATACGGACAGGGGTTTATTCGTGGCTACACCTTC	CASSLYGQGFIRGYTF
.	.	TRBV18	TRBJ2-1	TGTGCCAGCTCACCTCCGGGTATCGCCTACAATGAGCAGTTCTTC	CASSPPGIAYNEQFF
TRBD1	.	TRBV19	TRBJ1-1	TGTGCCAGTAGTCCCAGAAACAGGGGAATCAACACTGAAGCTTTCTTT	CASSPRNRGINTEAFF
TRBD2	few	TRBV7-2	TRBJ2-3	TGTGCCAGCAGCTTAGAGCGGGAAAAGAGACTCACAGATACGCAGTATTTT	CASSLEREKRLTDTQYF
.	.	TRBV4-1	TRBJ2-5	TGCGCCAGCAGCCAAAATATAGAAGAGACCCAGTACTTC	CASSQNIEETQYF
TRBD2	.	TRBV19	TRBJ2-7	TGTGCCAGTAGCTCCACACTAGCGGGAGAAAGGAGTGGGTTATACGAGCAGTACTTC	CASSSTLAGERSGLYEQYF
TRBD2	.	TRBV2	TRBJ2-1	TGTGCCCTCGAAACTCACCCCGGGACTAGTTACGATGAGCAGTTCTTC	CALETHPGTSYDEQFF
.	.	TRBV3-1	TRBJ2-7	TGTGCCAGCAGCCAAGTGCAGGGTCGGGACGACGAGCAGTACTTC	CASSQVQGRDDEQYF
.	.	TRBV14	TRBJ2-1	TGTGCCAGCAGCCAAGATACCTCCTACAATGAGCAGTTCTTC	CASSQDTSYNEQFF
TRBD2	.	TRBV20-1	TRBJ2-1	TGCAGTGCTAGAGAGGGACTAGCGGTGAGGGGTGAGCAGTTCTTC	CSAREGLAVRGEQFF